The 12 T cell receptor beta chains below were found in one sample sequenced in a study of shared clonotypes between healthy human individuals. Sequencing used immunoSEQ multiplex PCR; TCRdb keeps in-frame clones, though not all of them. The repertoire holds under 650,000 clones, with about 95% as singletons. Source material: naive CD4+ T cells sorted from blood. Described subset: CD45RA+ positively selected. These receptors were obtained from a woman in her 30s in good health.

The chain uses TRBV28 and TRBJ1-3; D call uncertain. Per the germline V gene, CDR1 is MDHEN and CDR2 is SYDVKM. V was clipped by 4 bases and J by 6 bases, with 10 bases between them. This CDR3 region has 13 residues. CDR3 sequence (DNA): TGTGCCAGCAGTTCCGGAGGTGAAAACACCATATATTTT. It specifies CASSSGGENTIYF.

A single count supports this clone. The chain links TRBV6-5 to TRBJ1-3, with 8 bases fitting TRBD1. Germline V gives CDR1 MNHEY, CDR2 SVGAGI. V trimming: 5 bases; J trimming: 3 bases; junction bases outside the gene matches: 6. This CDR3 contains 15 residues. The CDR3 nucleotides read TGTGCCAGCAGTCAGGACAGGGTCGATGGAAACACCATATATTTT. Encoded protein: CASSQDRVDGNTIYF.

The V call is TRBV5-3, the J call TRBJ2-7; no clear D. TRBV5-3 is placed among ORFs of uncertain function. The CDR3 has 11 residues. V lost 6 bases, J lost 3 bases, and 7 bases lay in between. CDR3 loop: CARIDDYEQYF. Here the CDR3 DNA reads TGTGCCAGAATTGATGACTACGAGCAGTACTTC.

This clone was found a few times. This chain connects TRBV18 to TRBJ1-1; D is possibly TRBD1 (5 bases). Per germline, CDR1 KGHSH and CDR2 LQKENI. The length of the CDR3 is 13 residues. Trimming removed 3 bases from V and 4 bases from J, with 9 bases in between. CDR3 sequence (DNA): TGTGCCAGCTCACCCCGGGACTTCACTGAAGCTTTCTTT. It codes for CASSPRDFTEAFF.

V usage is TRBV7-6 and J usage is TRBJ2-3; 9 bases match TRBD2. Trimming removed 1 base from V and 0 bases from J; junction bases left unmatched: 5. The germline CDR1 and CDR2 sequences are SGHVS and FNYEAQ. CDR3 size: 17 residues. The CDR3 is CASSLEASGMSTDTQYF. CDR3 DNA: TGTGCCAGCAGCTTAGAAGCTAGCGGGATGAGCACAGATACGCAGTATTTT.

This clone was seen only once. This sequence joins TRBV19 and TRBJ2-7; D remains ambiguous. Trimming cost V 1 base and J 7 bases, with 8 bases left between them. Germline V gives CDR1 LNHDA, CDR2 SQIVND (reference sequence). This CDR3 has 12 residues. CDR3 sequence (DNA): TGTGCCAGTAGTATAGGCCGTAGTGAGCAGTACTTC. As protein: CASSIGRSEQYF.

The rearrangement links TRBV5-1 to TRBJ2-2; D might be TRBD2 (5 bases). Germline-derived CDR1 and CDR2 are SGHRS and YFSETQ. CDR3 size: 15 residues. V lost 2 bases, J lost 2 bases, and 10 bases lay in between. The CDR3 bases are TGCGCCAGCAGCTTATCTTCTAGCAACACCGGGGAGCTGTTTTTT. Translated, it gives CASSLSSSNTGELFF.

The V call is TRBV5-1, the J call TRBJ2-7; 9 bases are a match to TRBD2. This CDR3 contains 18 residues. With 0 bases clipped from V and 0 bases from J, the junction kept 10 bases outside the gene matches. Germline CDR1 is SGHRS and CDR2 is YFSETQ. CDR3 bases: TGCGCCAGCAGCTTGGCCGCCCGGGGTAGCGGGAGCTCCTACGAGCAGTACTTC. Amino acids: CASSLAARGSGSSYEQYF. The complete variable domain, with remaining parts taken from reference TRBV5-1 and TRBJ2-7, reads KAGVTQTPRYLIKTRGQQVTLSCSPISGHRSVSWYQQTPGQGLQFLFEYFSETQRNKGNFPGRFSGRQFSNSRSEMNVSTLELGDSALYLCASSLAARGSGSSYEQYFGPGTRLTVT.

CDR3 loop: CASRHTDTQYF. CDR3 DNA: TGTGCCAGCAGACACACAGATACGCAGTATTTT. The J gene is TRBJ2-3, the V gene TRBV2; D remains ambiguous. CDR3 length: 11 residues. In germline, CDR1 is SNHLY, CDR2 FYNNEI. Trimming pared 6 bases from V and 2 bases from J, leaving 3 bases between.

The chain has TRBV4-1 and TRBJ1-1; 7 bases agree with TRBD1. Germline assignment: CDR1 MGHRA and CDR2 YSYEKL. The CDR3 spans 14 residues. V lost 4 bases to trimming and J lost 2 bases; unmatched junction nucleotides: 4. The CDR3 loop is CASSPTGTNTEAFF. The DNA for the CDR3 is TGCGCCAGCAGCCCGACAGGGACAAACACTGAAGCTTTCTTT.

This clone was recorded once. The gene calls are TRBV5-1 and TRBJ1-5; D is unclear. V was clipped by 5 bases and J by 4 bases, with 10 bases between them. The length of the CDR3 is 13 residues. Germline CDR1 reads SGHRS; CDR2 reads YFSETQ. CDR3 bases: TGCGCCAGCAGGGCGGGGAATAATCAGCCCCAGCATTTT. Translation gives CASRAGNNQPQHF. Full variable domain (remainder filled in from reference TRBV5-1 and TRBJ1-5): KAGVTQTPRYLIKTRGQQVTLSCSPISGHRSVSWYQQTPGQGLQFLFEYFSETQRNKGNFPGRFSGRQFSNSRSEMNVSTLELGDSALYLCASRAGNNQPQHFGDGTRLSIL.

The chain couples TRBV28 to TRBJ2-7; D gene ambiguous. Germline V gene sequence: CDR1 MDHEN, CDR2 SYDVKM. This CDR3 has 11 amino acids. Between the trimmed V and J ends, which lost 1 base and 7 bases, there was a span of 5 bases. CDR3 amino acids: CASSLLGEQYF. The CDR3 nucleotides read TGTGCCAGCAGTTTATTGGGTGAGCAGTACTTC. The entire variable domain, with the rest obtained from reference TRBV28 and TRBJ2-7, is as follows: DVKVTQSSRYLVKRTGEKVFLECVQDMDHENMFWYRQDPGLGLRLIYFSYDVKMKEKGDIPEGYSVSREKKERFSLILESASTNQTSMYLCASSLLGEQYFGPGTRLTVT.